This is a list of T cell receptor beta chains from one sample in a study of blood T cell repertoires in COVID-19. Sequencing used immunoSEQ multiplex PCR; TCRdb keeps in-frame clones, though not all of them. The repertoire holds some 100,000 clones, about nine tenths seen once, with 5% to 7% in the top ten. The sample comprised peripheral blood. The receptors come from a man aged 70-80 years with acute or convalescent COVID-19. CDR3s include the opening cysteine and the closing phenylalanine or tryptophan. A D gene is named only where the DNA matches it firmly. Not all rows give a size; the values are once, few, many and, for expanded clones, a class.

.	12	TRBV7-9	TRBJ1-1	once	CASGQGNTEAFF	TGTGCCAGCGGTCAGGGTAACACTGAAGCTTTCTTT
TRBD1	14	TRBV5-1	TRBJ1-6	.	CASSWGQGNSPLHF	TGCGCCAGCAGCTGGGGACAGGGTAATTCACCCCTCCACTTT
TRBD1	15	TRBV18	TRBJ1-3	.	CASSVTGVSGNTIYF	TGTGCCAGCTCAGTTACAGGGGTCTCTGGAAACACCATATATTTT
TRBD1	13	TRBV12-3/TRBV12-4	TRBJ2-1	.	CASSERTGGEQFF	TGTGCCAGCAGTGAGCGGACAGGGGGTGAGCAGTTCTTC
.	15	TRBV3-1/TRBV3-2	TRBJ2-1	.	CASSQDGGPYNEQFF	TGTGCCAGCAGCCAAGACGGGGGGCCCTACAATGAGCAGTTCTTC
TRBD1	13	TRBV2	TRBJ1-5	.	CASHRGIGQPQHF	TGTGCCAGCCACAGGGGAATAGGCCAGCCCCAGCATTTT
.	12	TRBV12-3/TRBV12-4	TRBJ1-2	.	CASSLDRHGYTF	TGTGCCAGCAGTTTAGACAGACATGGCTACACCTTC
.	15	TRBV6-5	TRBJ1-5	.	CASSYSPNTNQPQHF	TGTGCCAGCAGTTACTCCCCGAACACAAATCAGCCCCAGCATTTT
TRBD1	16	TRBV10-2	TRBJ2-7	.	CASSDALKTGESEQYF	TGCGCCAGCAGTGACGCTCTTAAGACAGGGGAGAGCGAGCAGTACTTC
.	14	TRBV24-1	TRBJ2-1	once	CATSDKQVPNEQFF	TGTGCCACCAGTGACAAACAGGTCCCGAATGAGCAGTTCTTC
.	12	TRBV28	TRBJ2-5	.	CASSLNLRPLYF	TGTGCCAGCAGTTTAAATCTCAGGCCTCTGTACTTC
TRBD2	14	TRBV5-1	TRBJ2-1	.	CASSFGGGLNEQFF	TGCGCCAGCAGCTTTGGGGGAGGGCTGAATGAGCAGTTCTTC
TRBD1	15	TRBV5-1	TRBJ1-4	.	CASSSQGGTNEKLFF	TGCGCCAGCAGCTCACAGGGGGGAACTAATGAAAAACTGTTTTTT
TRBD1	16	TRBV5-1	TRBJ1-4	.	CASSLSPGTGDEKLFF	TGCGCCAGCAGCCTCAGTCCCGGGACAGGGGATGAAAAACTGTTTTTT
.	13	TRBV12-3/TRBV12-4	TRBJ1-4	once	CASSMTGDEKLFF	TGTGCCAGCAGTATGACAGGAGATGAAAAACTGTTTTTT
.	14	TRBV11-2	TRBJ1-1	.	CASSLQGMNTEAFF	TGTGCCAGCAGCTTACAGGGGATGAACACTGAAGCTTTCTTT
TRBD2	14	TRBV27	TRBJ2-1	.	CASRAGGSVYEQFF	TGTGCCAGCCGAGCGGGAGGGAGTGTCTATGAGCAGTTCTTC
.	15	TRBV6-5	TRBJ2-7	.	CASSYQRYGSNEQYF	TGTGCCAGCAGTTATCAGCGGTATGGTAGCAACGAGCAGTACTTC
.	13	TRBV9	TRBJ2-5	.	CASSVGLQETQYF	TGTGCCAGCAGCGTGGGACTCCAAGAGACCCAGTACTTC
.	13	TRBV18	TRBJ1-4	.	CASSRSINEKLFF	TGTGCCAGCTCACGGAGTATTAATGAAAAACTGTTTTTT
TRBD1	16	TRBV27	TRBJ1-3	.	CASSRDRFLSGNTIYF	TGTGCCAGCAGCCGGGACAGGTTCCTTTCTGGAAACACCATATATTTT
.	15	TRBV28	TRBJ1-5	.	CASRRTFPYNQPQHF	TGTGCCAGCAGACGGACATTCCCCTACAATCAGCCCCAGCATTTT
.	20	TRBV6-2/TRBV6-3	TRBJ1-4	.	CASSYYSFHPGTSTNEKLFF	TGTGCCAGCAGTTACTACTCGTTTCACCCAGGAACGTCAACTAATGAAAAACTGTTTTTT
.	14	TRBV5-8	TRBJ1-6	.	CASSPGGSDSPLHF	TGTGCCAGCAGCCCCGGGGGGTCCGATTCACCCCTCCACTTT
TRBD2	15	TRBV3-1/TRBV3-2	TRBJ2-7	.	CASSQLLAGAYEQYF	TGTGCCAGCAGCCAGTTGTTAGCGGGGGCCTACGAGCAGTACTTC
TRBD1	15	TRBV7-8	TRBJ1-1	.	CASSPRDRDSTEAFF	TGTGCCAGCAGCCCCAGGGACAGGGACAGCACTGAAGCTTTCTTT
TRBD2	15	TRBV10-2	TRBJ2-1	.	CASSEAGGSYNEQFF	TGCGCCAGCAGTGAAGCGGGAGGTTCCTACAATGAGCAGTTCTTC
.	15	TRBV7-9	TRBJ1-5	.	CASSSGGDSNQPQHF	TGTGCCAGCAGCTCGGGCGGGGATAGCAATCAGCCCCAGCATTTT
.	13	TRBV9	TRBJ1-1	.	CASSVAGDTEAFF	TGTGCCAGCAGCGTAGCCGGTGACACTGAAGCTTTCTTT
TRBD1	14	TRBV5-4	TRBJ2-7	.	CASSLEQGAGEQYF	TGTGCCAGCAGCTTGGAACAGGGGGCAGGGGAGCAGTACTTC
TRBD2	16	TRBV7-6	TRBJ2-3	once	CASSLGVGGATDTQYF	TGTGCCAGCAGCTTAGGAGTGGGAGGGGCCACAGATACGCAGTATTTT
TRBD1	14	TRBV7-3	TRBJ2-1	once	CASSLWQGAGEQFF	TGTGCCAGCAGCTTGTGGCAGGGGGCAGGTGAGCAGTTCTTC
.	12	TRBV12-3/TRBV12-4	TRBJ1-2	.	CASSLEGYGYTF	TGTGCCAGCAGTTTGGAGGGATATGGCTACACCTTC
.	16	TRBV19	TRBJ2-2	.	CASIPPGRTNTGELFF	TGTGCCAGTATCCCCCCTGGGCGTACGAACACCGGGGAGCTGTTTTTT
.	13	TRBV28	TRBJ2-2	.	CASSFHSPRALFF	TGTGCCAGCAGTTTTCATTCACCGAGGGCGCTGTTTTTT
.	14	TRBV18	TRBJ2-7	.	CASSLQGSAYEQYF	TGTGCCAGCTCACTTCAGGGGAGTGCCTACGAGCAGTACTTC
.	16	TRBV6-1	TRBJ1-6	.	CASSGLQSSYNSPLHF	TGTGCCAGCAGTGGACTCCAGAGCTCCTATAATTCACCCCTCCACTTT
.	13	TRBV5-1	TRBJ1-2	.	CASGEGSYYGYTF	TGCGCCAGCGGGGAGGGCTCGTATTATGGCTACACCTTC
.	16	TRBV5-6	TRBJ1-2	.	CASSPSFLPAGNGYTF	TGTGCCAGCAGCCCTTCGTTCTTGCCCGCAGGGAACGGCTACACCTTC
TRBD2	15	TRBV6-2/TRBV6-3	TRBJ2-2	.	CASSYGGLGVGELFF	TGTGCCAGCAGTTACGGGGGACTAGGGGTCGGGGAGCTGTTTTTT
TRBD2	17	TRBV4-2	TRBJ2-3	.	CASSQGLAGGSTDTQYF	TGTGCCAGCAGCCAAGGGTTAGCGGGGGGTAGCACAGATACGCAGTATTTT